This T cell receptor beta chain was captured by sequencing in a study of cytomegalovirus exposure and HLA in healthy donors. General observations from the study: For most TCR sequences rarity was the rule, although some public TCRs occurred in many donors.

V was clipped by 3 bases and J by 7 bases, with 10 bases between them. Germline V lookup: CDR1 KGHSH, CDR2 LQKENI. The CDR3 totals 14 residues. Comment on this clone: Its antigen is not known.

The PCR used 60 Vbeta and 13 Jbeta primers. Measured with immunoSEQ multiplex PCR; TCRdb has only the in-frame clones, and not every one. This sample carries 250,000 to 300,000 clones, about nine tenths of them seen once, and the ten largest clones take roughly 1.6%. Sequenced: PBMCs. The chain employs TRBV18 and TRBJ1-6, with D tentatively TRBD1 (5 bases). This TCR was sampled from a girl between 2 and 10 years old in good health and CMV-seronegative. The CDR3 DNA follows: TGTGCCAGCTCACCGACAGCTCTCAATTCACCCCTCCACTTT. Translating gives CASSPTALNSPLHF.